Presented here are 9 T cell receptor beta chains from one specimen sequenced in a study of healthy donors' naive CD4 and CD8 T cells. A linear amplification protocol produced the TCR libraries from approximately 460 ng of total RNA. MiXCR, applied by TCRdb to the reads, yields one record per CDR3 protein. The table includes 150,000 to 200,000 distinct CDR3 sequences, nearly 75% detected once. The sample was naive CD4+ and CD8+ T cells sorted from blood, pooled from several donors. These receptors were collected from a pool of human donors in good health; the sample pools cells from several healthy donors.

The CDR3 DNA is TGTGCCAGTACGGCGGGAGTCCCAGATACGCAGTATTTT. This gives the protein CASTAGVPDTQYF. The chain recombines TRBV19 with TRBJ2-3, with 7 bases lining up with TRBD2. The CDR3 length is 13 residues. V gave up 7 bases and J gave up 4 bases; unmatched junction bases: 5. Germline V gives CDR1 LNHDA, CDR2 SQIVND (reference sequence).

The chain links TRBV6-5 to TRBJ1-2; 7 bases match TRBD1. Germline trimming cut 5 bases from V and 4 bases from J; bases unmatched to any gene: 7. The germline V gene encodes CDR1 MNHEY and CDR2 SVGAGI. The CDR3 loop spans 14 amino acids. CDR3 DNA: TGTGCCAGCAGTGGGGGGACAGCCCTCTATGGCTACACCTTC. Translated, it gives CASSGGTALYGYTF.

This clonotype was detected only a few times. The chain has TRBV29-1 and TRBJ1-3, with 8 nucleotides matching TRBD1. CDR1 is SQVTM and CDR2 is ANQGSEA in the germline V gene. V was pared by 2 bases and J by 2 bases, with 8 bases of the junction left unmatched. This CDR3 contains 16 residues. DNA of the CDR3: TGCAGCGTTGAACACACGTCGACAGGGGCTGGAAACACCATATATTTT. Residues: CSVEHTSTGAGNTIYF.

This chain joins TRBV19 and TRBJ2-3; a possible D gene is TRBD1 (5 bases). The V end lost 6 bases, the J end lost 4 bases, and 8 bases lay between the germline ends. The germline V gene has CDR1 LNHDA and CDR2 SQIVND (reference sequence). CDR3 size: 12 residues. CDR3 nucleotide sequence: TGTGCCAGTAGCAGGACACCAGATACGCAGTATTTT. Translation gives CASSRTPDTQYF.

This clonotype was counted between two and nine times. This chain connects TRBV6-2 or TRBV6-3 to TRBJ2-1; TRBD1 matches at 8 bases. The CDR3 has 11 amino acids. Trimming removed 3 bases from V and 12 bases from J; junction bases left unmatched: 1. Germline CDR1 and CDR2: MNHEY and SVGEGT. The DNA of the CDR3 is TGTGCCAGCAGTTATGGGACAGGGCAGTTCTTC. This encodes CASSYGTGQFF.

The chain uses TRBV19 and TRBJ1-1; a weak D match, TRBD1 (6 bases). V lost 11 bases, J lost 1 base, and 17 bases lay in between. Per germline, CDR1 LNHDA and CDR2 SQIVND (reference sequence). The CDR3 length is 14 residues. The CDR3 region is CAVKDQGPNTEAFF. The CDR3, as DNA: TGTGCCGTAAAGGACCAGGGGCCGAACACTGAAGCTTTCTTT.

This clonotype was seen a handful of times. The chain has TRBV19 and TRBJ2-7, with 9 bases fitting TRBD1. Germline V gene sequence: CDR1 LNHDA, CDR2 SQIVND (reference sequence). With 5 bases clipped from V and 4 bases from J, the junction kept 6 bases outside the gene matches. This CDR3 region has 14 residues. CDR3 bases: TGTGCCAGTAGTGAGGGACAGGGTTTTTACGAGCAGTACTTC. It is translated as CASSEGQGFYEQYF.

This clonotype appeared a few times. The gene calls are TRBV19 and TRBJ2-7; no definite D call. The V gene lost 2 bases and the J gene lost 0 bases, with 5 bases spanning the gap. The CDR3 has 13 residues. Germline V lookup: CDR1 LNHDA, CDR2 SQIVND (reference sequence). The CDR3 reads CASSIPSSYEQYF. The CDR3 DNA is TGTGCCAGTAGTATACCGAGCTCCTACGAGCAGTACTTC.

The chain joins TRBV11-3 to TRBJ2-2, with D unclear. The CDR3 has 14 amino acids. V was trimmed by 8 bases and J by 5 bases, leaving 15 bases between them. Germline lookup yields CDR1 SGHNT and CDR2 YENEEA. The CDR3 loop is CASLPDAATGELFF. CDR3 DNA sequence: TGTGCCAGCCTCCCGGACGCCGCAACCGGGGAGCTGTTTTTT.